This entry is about one T cell receptor beta chain. This entry comes from a study of cytomegalovirus exposure and HLA in healthy donors. From germline, CDR1 is LNHDA and CDR2 SQIVND (reference sequence). The CDR3 loop spans 15 amino acids. Losses at the gene ends were 7 bases for V and 6 bases for J; bases not matched to a gene: 9. Libraries were prepared by immunoSEQ multiplex PCR; TCRdb keeps only in-frame clonotypes and omits some of them. The table shows roughly 150,000 clones, with roughly 91% occurring only once. This receptor was identified in a man in his late teens or twenties in good health and CMV-seronegative. The rearrangement links TRBV19 to TRBJ1-2, with 12 bases aligning to TRBD1. The sequenced sample was PBMCs. CDR3 protein: CASNPLGQGADGYTF. The CDR3 coding sequence is TGTGCCAGTAACCCTCTGGGACAGGGGGCGGATGGCTACACCTTC.